The TCR beta chain under discussion was sequenced for a study of yellow fever vaccine responses in identical twins. Between the trimmed V and J ends, which lost 6 bases and 5 bases, there was a span of 16 bases. The CDR3 has 14 residues. In germline, CDR1 is SGHNT, CDR2 YENEEA. TCRdb itself ran the RT-PCR reads through MiXCR, one entry per CDR3 protein. The sample includes some 14,000 distinct CDR3 sequences, approximately 84% of them seen just once. The material sequenced was T cells from blood (PBMCs), unsorted or a sorted subset (not recorded which), taken before or after yellow fever vaccination (not recorded which). This receptor was identified in a woman under 30 who received the yellow fever vaccine. The V and J genes are TRBV11-3 and TRBJ1-2; the D is unclear. The CDR3 region is CASSVRGQIYGYTF. CDR3 DNA sequence: TGTGCCAGCAGTGTCCGCGGGCAGATATATGGCTACACCTTC.